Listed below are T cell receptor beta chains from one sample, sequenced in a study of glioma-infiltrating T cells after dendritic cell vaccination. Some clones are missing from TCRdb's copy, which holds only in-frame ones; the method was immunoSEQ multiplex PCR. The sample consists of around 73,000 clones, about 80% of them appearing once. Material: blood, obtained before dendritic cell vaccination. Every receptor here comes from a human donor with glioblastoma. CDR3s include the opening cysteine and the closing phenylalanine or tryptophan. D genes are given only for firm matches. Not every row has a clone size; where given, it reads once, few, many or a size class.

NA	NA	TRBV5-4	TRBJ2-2	TGTGCCAGCAGCTCACAAAGGGGCACCGGGGAGCTGTTTTTT	CASSSQRGTGELFF
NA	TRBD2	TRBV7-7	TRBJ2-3	TGTGCCAGCAGCGCTAGCGGTAGCACAGATACGCAGTATTTT	CASSASGSTDTQYF
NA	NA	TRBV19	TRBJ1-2	TGTGCCAGTGGGACACGAATTGTCGGCGGCTATGGCTACACCTTC	CASGTRIVGGYGYTF
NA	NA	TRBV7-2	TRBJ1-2	TGTGCCAGCAGCAGGGCGAGGGAGGACTATGGCTACACCTTC	CASSRAREDYGYTF
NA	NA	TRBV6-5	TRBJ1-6	TGTGCCAGCAGTTTAGGCGGTAGCTCCTATAATTCACCCCTCCACTTT	CASSLGGSSYNSPLHF
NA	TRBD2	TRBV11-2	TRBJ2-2	TGTGCCAGCAGCTTAGTGAGCGGGAGCCTTTTAGCCGGGGAGCTGTTTTTT	CASSLVSGSLLAGELFF
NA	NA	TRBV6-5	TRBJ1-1	TGTGCCAGCAGTTATCAAAACAGGGCTGAAGCTTTCTTT	CASSYQNRAEAFF
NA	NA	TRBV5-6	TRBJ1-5	TGTGCCAGCACCCTCCGGGGGGGCAGTGGCAATCAGCCCCAGCATTTT	CASTLRGGSGNQPQHF
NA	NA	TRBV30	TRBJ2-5	TGTGCCTGGAGTGTGCGGGAGACCCAGTACTTC	CAWSVRETQYF
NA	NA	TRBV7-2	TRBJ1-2	TGTGCCAGCAGCTTAGGATCGGCAGGAAACTATGGCTACACCTTC	CASSLGSAGNYGYTF
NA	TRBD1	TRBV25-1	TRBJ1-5	TGTGCCAGCAGTGCCCCCGGGACAGGGTCTTCTCAGCCCCAGCATTTT	CASSAPGTGSSQPQHF
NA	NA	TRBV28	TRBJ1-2	TGTGCCAGCAGTTCTGGCGGGAGGGTAGGCTACACCTTC	CASSSGGRVGYTF
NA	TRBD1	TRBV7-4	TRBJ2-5	TGTGCCAGCAGAAAAAGTCGGGACAGGGCCCAAGAGACCCAGTACTTC	CASRKSRDRAQETQYF
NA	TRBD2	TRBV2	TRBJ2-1	TGTGCCAGCAGTTCCCTGGGGGGGACCTCCTACAATGAGCAGTTCTTC	CASSSLGGTSYNEQFF
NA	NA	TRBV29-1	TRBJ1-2	TGCAGCGTTGTGTACACTGACCAGGGAAACTATGGCTACACCTTC	CSVVYTDQGNYGYTF
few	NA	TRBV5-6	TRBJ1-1	TGTGCCAGCAGCCGAAGACGGGGGAACACTGAAGCTTTCTTT	CASSRRRGNTEAFF
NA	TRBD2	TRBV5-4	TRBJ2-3	TGTGCCAGCAGCCTACTAGCGACCAGCACAGATACGCAGTATTTT	CASSLLATSTDTQYF
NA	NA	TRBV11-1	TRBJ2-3	TGTGCCAGCAGCTTAGAGATCCTAGCCAATCCTAGCACAGATACGCAGTATTTT	CASSLEILANPSTDTQYF
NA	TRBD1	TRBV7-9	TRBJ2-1	TGTGCCACCAATAGGGGGCAAGTAAATGAGCAGTTCTTC	CATNRGQVNEQFF
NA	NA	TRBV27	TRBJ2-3	TGTGCCAGCAGTTTAATACTCGGAGATACGCAGTATTTT	CASSLILGDTQYF
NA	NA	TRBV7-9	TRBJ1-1	TGTGCCAGCAGCTTTGGCGGTGGAAACACTGAAGCTTTCTTT	CASSFGGGNTEAFF
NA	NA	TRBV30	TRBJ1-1	TGTGCCTGGAGTGTATCGGGAAACTCCGGAGCTTTCTTT	CAWSVSGNSGAFF
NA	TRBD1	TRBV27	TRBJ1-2	TGTGCCAGCGCCTTTACAGGGGCCTATGGCTACACCTTC	CASAFTGAYGYTF